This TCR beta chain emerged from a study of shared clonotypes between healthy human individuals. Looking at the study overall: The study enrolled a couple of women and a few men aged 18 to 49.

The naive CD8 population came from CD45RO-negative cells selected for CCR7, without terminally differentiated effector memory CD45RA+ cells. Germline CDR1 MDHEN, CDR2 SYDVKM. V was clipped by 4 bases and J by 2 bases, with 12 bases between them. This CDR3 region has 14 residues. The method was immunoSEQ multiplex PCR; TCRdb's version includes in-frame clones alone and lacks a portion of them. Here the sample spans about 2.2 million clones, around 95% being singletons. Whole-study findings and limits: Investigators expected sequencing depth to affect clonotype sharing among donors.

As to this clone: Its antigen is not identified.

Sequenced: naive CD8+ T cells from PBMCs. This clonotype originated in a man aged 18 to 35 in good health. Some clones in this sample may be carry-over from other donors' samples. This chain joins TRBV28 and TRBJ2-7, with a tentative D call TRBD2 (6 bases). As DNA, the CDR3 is TGTGCCAGCAGTTCCCGACTAGATACCTACGAGCAGTACTTC. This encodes CASSSRLDTYEQYF.